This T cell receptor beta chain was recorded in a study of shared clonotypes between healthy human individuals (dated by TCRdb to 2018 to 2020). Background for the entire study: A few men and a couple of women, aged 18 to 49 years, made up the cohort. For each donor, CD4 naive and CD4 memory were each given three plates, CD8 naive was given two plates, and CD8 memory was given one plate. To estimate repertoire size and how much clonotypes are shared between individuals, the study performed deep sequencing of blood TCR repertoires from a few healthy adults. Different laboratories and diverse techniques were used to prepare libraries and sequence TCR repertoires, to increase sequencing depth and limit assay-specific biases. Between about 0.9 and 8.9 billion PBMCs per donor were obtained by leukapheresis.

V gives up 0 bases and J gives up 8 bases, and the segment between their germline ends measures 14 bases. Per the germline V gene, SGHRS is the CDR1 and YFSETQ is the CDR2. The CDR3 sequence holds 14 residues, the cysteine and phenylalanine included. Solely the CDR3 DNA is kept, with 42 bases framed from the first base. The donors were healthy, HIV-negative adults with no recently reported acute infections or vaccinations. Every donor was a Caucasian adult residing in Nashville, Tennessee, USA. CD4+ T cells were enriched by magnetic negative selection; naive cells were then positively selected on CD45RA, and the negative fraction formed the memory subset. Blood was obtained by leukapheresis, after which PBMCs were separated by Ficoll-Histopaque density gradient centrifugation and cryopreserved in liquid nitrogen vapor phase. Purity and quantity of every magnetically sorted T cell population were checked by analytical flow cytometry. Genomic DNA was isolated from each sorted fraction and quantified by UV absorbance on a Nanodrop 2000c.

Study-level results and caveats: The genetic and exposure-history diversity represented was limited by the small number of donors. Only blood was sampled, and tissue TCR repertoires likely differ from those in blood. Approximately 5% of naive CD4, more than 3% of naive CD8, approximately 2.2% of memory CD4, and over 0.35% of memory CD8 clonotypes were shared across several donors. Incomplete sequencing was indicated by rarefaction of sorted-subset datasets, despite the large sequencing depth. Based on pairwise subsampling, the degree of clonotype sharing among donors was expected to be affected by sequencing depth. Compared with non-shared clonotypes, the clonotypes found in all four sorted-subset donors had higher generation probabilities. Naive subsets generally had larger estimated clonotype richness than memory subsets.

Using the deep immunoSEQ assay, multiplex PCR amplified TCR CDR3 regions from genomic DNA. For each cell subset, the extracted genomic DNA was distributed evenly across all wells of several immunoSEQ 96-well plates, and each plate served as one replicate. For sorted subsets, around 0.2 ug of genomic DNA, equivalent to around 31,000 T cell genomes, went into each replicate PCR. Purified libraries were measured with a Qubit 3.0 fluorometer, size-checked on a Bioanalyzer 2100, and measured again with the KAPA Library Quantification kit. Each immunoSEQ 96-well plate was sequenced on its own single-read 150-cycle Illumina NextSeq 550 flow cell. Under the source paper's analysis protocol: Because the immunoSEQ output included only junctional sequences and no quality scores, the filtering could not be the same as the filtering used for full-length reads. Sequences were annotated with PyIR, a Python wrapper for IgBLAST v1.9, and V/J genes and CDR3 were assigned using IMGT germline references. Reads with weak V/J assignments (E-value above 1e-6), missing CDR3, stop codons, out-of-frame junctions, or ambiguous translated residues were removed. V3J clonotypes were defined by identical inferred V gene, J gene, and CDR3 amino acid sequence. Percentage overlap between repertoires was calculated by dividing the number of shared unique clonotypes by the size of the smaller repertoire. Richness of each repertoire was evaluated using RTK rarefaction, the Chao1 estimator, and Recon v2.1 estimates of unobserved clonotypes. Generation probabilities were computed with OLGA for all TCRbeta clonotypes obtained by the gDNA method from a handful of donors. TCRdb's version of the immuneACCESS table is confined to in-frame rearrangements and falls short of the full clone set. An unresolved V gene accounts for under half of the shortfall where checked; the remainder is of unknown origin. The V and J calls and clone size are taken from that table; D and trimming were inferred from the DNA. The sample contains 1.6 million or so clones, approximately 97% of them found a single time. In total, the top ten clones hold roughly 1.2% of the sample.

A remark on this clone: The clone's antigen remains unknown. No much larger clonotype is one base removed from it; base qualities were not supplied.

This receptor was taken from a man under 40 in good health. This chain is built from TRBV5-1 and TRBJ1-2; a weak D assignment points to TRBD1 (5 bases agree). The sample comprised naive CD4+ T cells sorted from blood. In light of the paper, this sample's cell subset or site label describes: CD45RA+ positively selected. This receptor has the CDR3 CASSLVGTDWGYTF. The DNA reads TGCGCCAGCAGCTTGGTCGGGACTGACTGGGGCTACACCTTC. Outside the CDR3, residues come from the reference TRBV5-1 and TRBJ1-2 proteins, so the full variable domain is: KAGVTQTPRYLIKTRGQQVTLSCSPISGHRSVSWYQQTPGQGLQFLFEYFSETQRNKGNFPGRFSGRQFSNSRSEMNVSTLELGDSALYLCASSLVGTDWGYTFGSGTRLTVV.